Below are 26 T cell receptor beta chains sequenced from a single sample in a study of molecular identifiers for immune sequencing clone quantification (dated by TCRdb to 2017 to 2018). The library was made by PCR. The sequencing machine was an Illumina HiSeq 4000. TCRdb applied fastp at Q25 and MiXCR to the public reads, then kept only in-frame beta chains. Rows matching on CDR3 protein sequence are summarized as one entry with the most common DNA and genes. In this sample the table shows roughly 50,000 distinct CDR3 sequences, 20% to 25% of which occur a single time. The ten largest clones represent under 2% of the sample. The sequenced sample was naive CD8+ T cells from blood, with Jurkat cell RNA spiked in. The cell subset or site tag for this specimen amounts to: FACS-sorted CD8+CD4-CCR7+CD45RA+ naive T cells. These receptors all come from a human donor in good health. Some libraries in this study had Jurkat cell RNA spiked in.

Note on this clonotype: One end of the junction fails to match germline, which may point to a read error. This rearrangement joins TRBV4-3 to TRBJ2-2; D may be TRBD2 (5 bases). This CDR3 has 17 amino acids. The germline V gene encodes CDR1 LGHNA and CDR2 YSLEER. The CDR3 sequence: CASSQDKPMRYTGVLFF. The CDR3 DNA follows: TGCGCCAGCAGCCAAGATAAGCCGATGCGCTACACCGGGGTGCTGTTTTTT.

This clonotype was observed at least ten times. The rearrangement uses TRBV7-9 and TRBJ1-1; D unclear. The ends were cut back, 5 bases at V and 4 bases at J, with 8 bases in the middle. This CDR3 comprises 12 residues. CDR1 and CDR2 from the germline V gene are SEHNR and FQNEAQ (reference sequence). The CDR3 spells CASSPARTEAFF. CDR3 in DNA: TGTGCCAGCAGCCCCGCCCGCACTGAAGCTTTCTTT.

The CDR3 DNA reads as TGTGCCAGCAGCTTGGGAGGCCAGGGCCACTACGAGCAGTACTTC. This gives the protein CASSLGGQGHYEQYF. The rearrangement joins TRBV5-8 to TRBJ2-7; TRBD1 is a possible D gene (5 bases). With 0 bases removed from V and 3 bases from J, the gap between germline ends came to 13 bases. CDR1 is SGHTS and CDR2 is YDEGEE in the germline V gene. There are 15 residues in the CDR3.

About this clonotype itself: A much larger clonotype is one base distant, so this may be a read error. CDR3 residues: CASSKGRMNTEAFF. CDR3 in DNA: TGCGCCAGCAGCAAGGGACGGATGAACACTGAAGCTTTCTTT. This chain joins TRBV5-1 and TRBJ1-1; weak D call: TRBD1 (5 bases). This CDR3 has 14 residues. Deletions cut 4 bases from V and 0 bases from J, with 10 bases between. The germline gives CDR1 SGHRS, CDR2 YFSETQ.

In this sample, this clonotype turned up many times. The chain joins TRBV30 to TRBJ2-1; D remains unclear. CDR1 and CDR2 (germline): GTSNPN, SVGIG (reference sequence). Trimming shortened V by 0 bases and J by 2 bases, and 2 bases separated the two germline ends. The CDR3 loop spans 12 amino acids. In DNA form, the CDR3 reads TGTGCCTGGAGTGTAGCCTACAATGAGCAGTTCTTC. Translation gives CAWSVAYNEQFF. The full variable domain, completed using reference TRBV30 and TRBJ2-1, is SQTIHQWPATLVQPVGSPLSLECTVEGTSNPNLYWYRQAAGRGLQLLFYSVGIGQISSEVPQNLSASRPQDRQFILSSKKLLLSDSGFYLCAWSVAYNEQFFGPGTRLTVL.

This clonotype was picked up many times. The chain uses TRBV25-1 and TRBJ2-1; the D is unclear. Between the trimmed V and J ends, which lost 4 bases and 3 bases, there was a span of 4 bases. This CDR3 comprises 12 residues. CDR1 MGHDK and CDR2 SYGVNS come from the germline V gene. The CDR3 coding sequence is TGTGCCAGCAGTGCGAACTACAATGAGCAGTTCTTC. Translation: CASSANYNEQFF.

This clonotype was recorded many times. The rearrangement joins TRBV29-1 to TRBJ1-2, with D hard to call. The CDR3 totals 14 residues. The germline V gene encodes CDR1 SQVTM and CDR2 ANQGSEA. Trimming stripped 0 bases from V and 5 bases from J, with 13 bases between. The CDR3 region has the DNA TGCAGCGTTGAAGAAGAGCGGAGTGAATATGGCTACACCTTC. Translation gives CSVEEERSEYGYTF.

This clonotype was counted a few times. This clone may be a read error of a much larger clone one base away. The rearrangement uses TRBV7-2 and TRBJ2-1; D possibly corresponds to TRBD2 (6 bases). Germline V gives CDR1 SGHTA, CDR2 FQGNSA. Trimming removed 5 bases at V and 12 bases at J, with 14 bases between. The CDR3 sequence is 12 residues long. The CDR3 sequence is CASSPGTAAQFF. The CDR3 nucleotides are TGTGCCAGCAGCCCCGGGACTGCCGCGCAGTTCTTC. The variable domain in full, completed from reference TRBV7-2 and TRBJ2-1, reads GAGVSQSPSNKVTEKGKDVELRCDPISGHTALYWYRQSLGQGLEFLIYFQGNSAPDKSGLPSDRFSAERTGGSVSTLTIQRTQQEDSAVYLCASSPGTAAQFFGPGTRLTVL.

Points on this clonotype: This sequence may be a read error, since a much larger clone differs from it by one base. The chain is built from TRBV19 and TRBJ2-2; tentative D call: TRBD1 (6 bases). The CDR3 length is 17 residues. V lost 5 bases to trimming and J lost 1 base, with 17 bases between them. The germline V gene has CDR1 LNHDA and CDR2 SQIVND (reference sequence). CDR3 sequence reads: CASSVLRGHENTGELFF. The DNA of the CDR3 is TGTGCCAGTAGTGTACTAAGGGGACACGAGAACACCGGGGAGCTGTTTTTT.

This clonotype occurred a few times. The CDR3 is CAWSEGLGGYTF. DNA of the CDR3: TGTGCCTGGAGTGAGGGTTTAGGCGGCTACACCTTC. V usage is TRBV30 and J usage is TRBJ1-2; the D is unclear. CDR3 length: 12 residues. V lost 1 base and J 8 bases, leaving 11 bases between the germline ends. Germline V gives CDR1 GTSNPN, CDR2 SVGIG (reference sequence).

In its sample, this clonotype was seen many times. The rearrangement joins TRBV7-3 to TRBJ2-3, with D possibly being TRBD1 or TRBD2 (5 bases each). Germline V gene data show CDR1 as SGHTA and CDR2 as FQGTGA. The CDR3 is 15 amino acids. V lost 5 bases, J lost 2 bases, and 14 bases lay in between. The CDR3 sequence: CASSPRGDYTDTQYF. The DNA of the CDR3 is TGTGCCAGCAGCCCCCGAGGGGATTACACAGATACGCAGTATTTT.

A word on this clonotype: A much larger clonotype is one base distant, so this may be a read error. This rearrangement joins TRBV27 to TRBJ1-3; no clear D. CDR1 and CDR2 (germline): MNHEY, SMNVEV (reference sequence). This CDR3 has 13 amino acids. This CDR3 reads CASSPLSGNTVYF. CDR3 coding DNA: TGTGCCAGCAGTCCCCTCTCTGGAAACACCGTATATTTT.

Comment on this clonotype: A read error may be the cause here, since a much bigger clone is one base away. V and J are TRBV4-1 and TRBJ1-5, with TRBD1 matching over 8 bases. Germline trimming cut 5 bases from V and 0 bases from J; bases unmatched to any gene: 12. The V gene's germline CDR1 is MGHRA and CDR2 YSYEKL. CDR3 length: 18 residues. For the CDR3, the DNA is TGCGCCAGCAGCTTAGCAGGGGGCCCTTCTGATAGCAATCAGCCCCAGCATTTT. Translated: CASSLAGGPSDSNQPQHF.

This clonotype was detected ten times or more. J is TRBJ2-6 and V is TRBV13, with D perhaps matching TRBD1 (6 bases). There are 15 residues in the CDR3. CDR1 PRHDT and CDR2 FYEKMQ come from the germline V gene (reference sequence). Trimming pared 5 bases from V and 1 base from J, leaving 9 bases between. CDR3 coding DNA: TGTGCCAGCAGCGGAACAGGGTCTGGGGCCAACGTCCTGACTTTC. It translates to CASSGTGSGANVLTF.

Turning to this clonotype: A much larger clone sits a single nucleotide away, making a read error possible. The CDR3 does not close with the conserved phenylalanine or tryptophan, likely indicating a read error. This rearrangement joins TRBV6-6 to TRBJ2-7, with a possible D match to TRBD1 (6 bases). With 6 bases removed from V and 3 bases from J, the gap between germline ends came to 18 bases. The CDR3 consists of 15 residues. Germline V gene lookup returns CDR1 MNHNY and CDR2 SVGAGI (reference sequence). CDR3: CASRPRAGEDYEQYL. For the CDR3, the DNA is TGTGCCAGCAGGCCCCGAGCAGGGGAAGACTACGAGCAGTACCTC.

This clonotype is judged medium-sized. The chain combines TRBV28 with TRBJ2-2, with D unresolved. CDR3 size: 14 residues. Trimming shortened V by 2 bases and J by 1 base, and 5 bases separated the two germline ends. Germline V gene sequence: CDR1 MDHEN, CDR2 SYDVKM. The CDR3 DNA reads TGTGCCAGCAGTTTAAGCAGGAACACCGGGGAGCTGTTTTTT. It yields the protein CASSLSRNTGELFF.

This clonotype was detected ten times or more. The chain is built from TRBV2 and TRBJ2-1; 9 bases line up with TRBD2. J lost 6 bases, V lost 1 base, and 4 bases had no gene match. Germline V gene lookup returns CDR1 SNHLY and CDR2 FYNNEI. This CDR3 is 15 amino acids long. The CDR3 is CASSEGASGANEQFF. The CDR3, as DNA: TGTGCCAGCAGTGAAGGGGCTAGCGGGGCCAATGAGCAGTTCTTC. The whole variable domain, remainder taken from reference TRBV2 and TRBJ2-1, is EPEVTQTPSHQVTQMGQEVILRCVPISNHLYFYWYRQILGQKVEFLVSFYNNEISEKSEIFDDQFSVERPDGSNFTLKIRSTKLEDSAMYFCASSEGASGANEQFFGPGTRLTVL.

V usage is TRBV19 and J usage is TRBJ2-1; TRBD2 is a possible D gene (6 bases). Per germline, CDR1 LNHDA and CDR2 SQIVND (reference sequence). V dropped 3 bases and J dropped 3 bases, with 12 bases sitting between them. This CDR3 comprises 15 residues. The CDR3 loop reads CASSISGVHYNEQFF. CDR3 sequence (DNA): TGTGCCAGTAGTATTTCGGGAGTCCACTACAATGAGCAGTTCTTC.

This rearrangement joins TRBV2 to TRBJ1-1; D is undetermined. Germline values: CDR1 SNHLY, CDR2 FYNNEI. The CDR3 consists of 14 residues. V was shortened by 10 bases and J by 2 bases, with 17 bases between the two germline ends. CDR3 in DNA: TGTGCCACCCCACAGACGGGGTTAAACACTGAAGCTTTCTTT. Its protein product is CATPQTGLNTEAFF. Complete variable domain (other parts from reference TRBV2 and TRBJ1-1): EPEVTQTPSHQVTQMGQEVILRCVPISNHLYFYWYRQILGQKVEFLVSFYNNEISEKSEIFDDQFSVERPDGSNFTLKIRSTKLEDSAMYFCATPQTGLNTEAFFGQGTRLTVV.

This clonotype was picked up many times. This chain connects TRBV4-1 to TRBJ1-1, with TRBD1 as a possible D gene (5 bases). The CDR3 is 12 amino acids. The germline V gene encodes CDR1 MGHRA and CDR2 YSYEKL. V was pared by 6 bases and J by 1 base, with 6 bases between. CDR3 sequence (DNA): TGCGCCAGCAGGACAGCGAACACTGAAGCTTTCTTT. Translating it yields CASRTANTEAFF.

This clonotype was picked up many times. CDR3 protein: CASSRFGTEWPQHF. CDR3 DNA sequence: TGTGCCAGCAGCAGATTCGGGACCGAGTGGCCCCAGCATTTT. The chain combines TRBV2 with TRBJ1-5, with D perhaps matching TRBD1 (5 bases). The ends were cut back, 6 bases at V and 9 bases at J, with 18 bases in the middle. Per the germline V gene, CDR1 is SNHLY and CDR2 is FYNNEI. The length of the CDR3 is 14 residues.

This clonotype was counted once. V gene TRBV12-3 or TRBV12-4 combines with J gene TRBJ2-1, with 8 bases identical to TRBD1. V was pared by 1 base and J by 6 bases, with 8 bases of the junction left unmatched. This CDR3 comprises 16 residues. The CDR3 DNA sequence: TGTGCCAGCAGTTTAGAACAGGGGGGACCGACCAATGAGCAGTTCTTC. Protein: CASSLEQGGPTNEQFF.

Concerning this clonotype: Germline is not matched at one junction end, which may reflect a read error. V is TRBV9 and J is TRBJ2-5; D might be TRBD2 (6 bases). Germline CDR1 SGDLS, CDR2 YYNGEE. This CDR3 comprises 15 residues. The CDR3 DNA follows: TGTGCCGGCAGCGTAGGGTCTAGCGCGCAAGAGACCCAGTACTTC. Protein sequence: CAGSVGSSAQETQYF.

This clonotype was detected only once. Mismatch with germline at one junction end may stem from a read error. Here the CDR3 DNA reads TGTGCCAGCAGCACCACCGGGACAGGGGGCTTGGGTGAGCAGTTATTC. Translation gives CASSTTGTGGLGEQLF. The chain uses TRBV9 and TRBJ2-1, with 12 bases aligning to TRBD1. Germline CDR1 and CDR2: SGDLS and YYNGEE. The CDR3 has 16 amino acids.

Ten or more counts support this clonotype. The chain uses TRBV2 and TRBJ2-2; no firm D call. The CDR3 has 16 residues. From germline, CDR1 is SNHLY and CDR2 FYNNEI. The ends were cut back, 2 bases at V and 1 base at J, with 11 bases in the middle. The CDR3 DNA is TGTGCCAGCAGTGAATCCTGGACCCTGAACACCGGGGAGCTGTTTTTT. As protein: CASSESWTLNTGELFF.

This clonotype was recorded at least ten times. In DNA form, the CDR3 reads TGTGCCAGCAGTTTATGGGGGGTAGAGCGTTTTGAAGCTTTCTTT. Encoded protein: CASSLWGVERFEAFF. This sequence joins TRBV12-3 or TRBV12-4 and TRBJ1-1, with D maybe TRBD1 (5 bases). V lost 2 bases, J lost 7 bases, and 17 bases lay in between. This CDR3 comprises 15 residues.